This T cell receptor (beta chain) was identified in a study of cytomegalovirus exposure and HLA in healthy donors. All donors participated as healthy donors of bone marrow. PCR was performed using 60 Vbeta and 13 Jbeta primers. Original handling: As a later analysis found, there were approximately 80 million unique TCR beta chains, of which roughly 11 million were shared. Generated by immunoSEQ multiplex PCR, the TCRdb table keeps only in-frame clones and is missing some. For V, J and clone size, that table is used; D and trimming come from the DNA. Of about 200,000 clones listed, approximately 78% are singletons. General study findings and limits: In a later analysis, HLA-associated TCR beta chains were more clonally expanded than equally common others. Trimming of TCR beta V- and J-genes showed a link, identified in a later analysis, to a missense DCLRE1C variant.

This clone was seen only a few times. Its cognate antigen is unknown. Germline values: CDR1 GTSNPN, CDR2 SVGIG (reference sequence). The CDR3 spans 14 residues. V lost 2 bases and J 5 bases, leaving 15 bases between the germline ends. The TCR was taken from a middle-aged woman in good health and CMV-seronegative. Input material: PBMCs. The chain has TRBV30 and TRBJ2-5; the D gene is possibly TRBD2 (5 bases). The CDR3 coding sequence is TGTGCCTGGAGTCCGTGGGGTTCGGGGGAGACCCAGTACTTC. The encoded protein is CAWSPWGSGETQYF.